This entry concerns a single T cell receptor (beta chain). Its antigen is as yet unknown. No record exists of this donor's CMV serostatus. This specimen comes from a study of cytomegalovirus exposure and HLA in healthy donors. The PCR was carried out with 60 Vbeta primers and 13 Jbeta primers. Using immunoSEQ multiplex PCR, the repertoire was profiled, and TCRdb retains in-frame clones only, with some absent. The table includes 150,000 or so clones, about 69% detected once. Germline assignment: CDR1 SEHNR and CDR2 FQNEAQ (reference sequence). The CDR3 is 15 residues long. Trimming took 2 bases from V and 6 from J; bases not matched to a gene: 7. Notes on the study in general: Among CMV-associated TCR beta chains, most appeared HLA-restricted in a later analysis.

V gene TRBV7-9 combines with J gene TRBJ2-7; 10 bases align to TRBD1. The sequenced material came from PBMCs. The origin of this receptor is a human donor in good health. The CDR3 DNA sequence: TGTGCCAGCAGCTTATTAGGGACAGGGGTTGGCGAGCAGTACTTC. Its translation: CASSLLGTGVGEQYF.